A selection of T cell receptor beta chains follows, all from one sample in a study of OX40 agonist ivuxolimab in advanced cancers. Clones were sequenced by immunoSEQ multiplex PCR, and TCRdb holds only the in-frame ones, with some missing. The data hold approximately 84,000 clones, with roughly 82% observed a single time. The material was CD4+ or CD8+ T cells sorted from blood, obtained in a trial of the OX40 agonist ivuxolimab. These receptors were collected from an adult with an advanced solid tumor such as melanoma, head and neck, liver or kidney cancer. The CDR3 runs from the conserved cysteine through the conserved F or W. D genes are given only for firm matches. Expanded clones get a size class; other rows say once, few or many, or leave the size out.

d_gene	j_gene	v_gene	abundance	CDR3nt	CDR3aa
NA	TRBJ1-4	TRBV7-9	NA	TGTGCCAGCAGCTTAGGGCAGGGACCAAATGAAAAACTGTTTTTT	CASSLGQGPNEKLFF
NA	TRBJ2-1	TRBV27	NA	TGTGCCAGCAGTTCAGGCCCTTCCTGGCAACGCAATGAGCAGTTCTTC	CASSSGPSWQRNEQFF
NA	TRBJ2-7	TRBV4-3	NA	TGCGCCAGCAGCCAAAGCCTCTCCTACGAGCAGTACTTC	CASSQSLSYEQYF
NA	TRBJ2-1	TRBV28	NA	TGTGCCAGCAGTTTATACGGGTCCTACAATGAGCAGTTCTTC	CASSLYGSYNEQFF
NA	TRBJ2-3	TRBV7-9	NA	TGTGCCAGCAGCTCGACCGCTCTAGGTCGGCCGTCAGCAGATACGCAGTATTTT	CASSSTALGRPSADTQYF
TRBD1	TRBJ1-2	TRBV7-3	NA	TGTGCCAGCAGCCCGGGACAGGGCTATGGCTACACCTTC	CASSPGQGYGYTF
NA	TRBJ1-6	TRBV28	NA	TGTGCCAGCAGTCCCGGACAGAACTATAATTCACCCCTCCACTTT	CASSPGQNYNSPLHF
NA	TRBJ2-5	TRBV7-9	NA	TGTGCCAGCAGCTTAGCCAGATGGGAGACCCAGTACTTC	CASSLARWETQYF
NA	TRBJ1-5	TRBV5-1	NA	TGCGCCAGCAGCCGAACGGGGGACAGCAATCAGCCCCAGCATTTT	CASSRTGDSNQPQHF
NA	TRBJ1-4	TRBV27	once	TGTGCCAGCAGTTTCAGTAGGGGGGCTGGTAATGAAAAACTGTTTTTT	CASSFSRGAGNEKLFF
TRBD1	TRBJ1-3	TRBV6-6	NA	TGTGCCAGCGAGACAGGGTCGAACACCATATATTTT	CASETGSNTIYF
NA	TRBJ1-2	TRBV6-5	NA	TGTGCCAGCAACGAGGACACTCGGAACTATGGCTACACCTTC	CASNEDTRNYGYTF
TRBD1	TRBJ1-2	TRBV18	few	TGTGCCAGCTCGGGTGGACAGGGGACTGGCTACACCTTC	CASSGGQGTGYTF
NA	TRBJ1-4	TRBV10-3	NA	TGTGCCATCAGTGAGTCAGTCACAACTAATGAAAAACTGTTTTTT	CAISESVTTNEKLFF
TRBD2	TRBJ2-2	TRBV29-1	once	TGCAACCCCGGGGTAGCGGGGGGGTCTAAGAACACCGGGGAGCTGTTTTTT	CNPGVAGGSKNTGELFF
TRBD2	TRBJ2-6	TRBV2	few	TGTGCCAGCAGTGAGCGGGGGACGGGCTCTGGGGCCAACGTCCTGACTTTC	CASSERGTGSGANVLTF
TRBD1	TRBJ2-2	TRBV28	NA	TGTGCCAGCAGTCCACAGGGGTTCACCGGGGAGCTGTTTTTT	CASSPQGFTGELFF
NA	TRBJ2-5	TRBV2	once	TGTGCCAGCAGAGGGGGACCCCAAGAGACCCAGTACTTC	CASRGGPQETQYF
TRBD1	TRBJ1-1	TRBV6-5	NA	TGTGCCAGTGGGACAGAGAACACTGAAGCTTTCTTT	CASGTENTEAFF
NA	TRBJ2-2	TRBV7-2	NA	TGTGCCAGCAGGGTAGGGGCGCGTTTGGGGGAGCTGTTTTTT	CASRVGARLGELFF
TRBD1	TRBJ2-7	TRBV7-7	NA	TGTGCCAGCAGCTTAGGGACAGGGGGCTCCTACGAGCAGTACTTC	CASSLGTGGSYEQYF
TRBD1	TRBJ1-4	TRBV9	NA	TGTGCCAGCAGCGTAGACCAGGGGGCGACTAATGAAAAACTGTTTTTT	CASSVDQGATNEKLFF
TRBD1	TRBJ1-3	TRBV6-1	few	TGTGCCAGCAGGCTACAGGGGGCTGGAAACACCATATATTTT	CASRLQGAGNTIYF
TRBD1	TRBJ1-1	TRBV4-1	few	TGCGCCAGCAGCCATCCGGGACAGAGAAACACTGAAGCTTTCTTT	CASSHPGQRNTEAFF
NA	TRBJ1-3	TRBV19	NA	TGTGCCAGTAGTTTAGACCAAGCCACCGGAAACACCATATATTTT	CASSLDQATGNTIYF
NA	TRBJ1-2	TRBV5-1	NA	TGCGCCAGCAGCTTGGAACAGAACTATGGCTACACCTTC	CASSLEQNYGYTF
NA	TRBJ1-3	TRBV9	NA	TGTGCCAGCAGCCCCCGGTCCCTCCTGGCTGGAAACACCATATATTTT	CASSPRSLLAGNTIYF
NA	TRBJ2-3	TRBV5-4	NA	TGTGCCAGCAGCCGGTCGCCGATGGGTACAGATACGCAGTATTTT	CASSRSPMGTDTQYF
NA	TRBJ1-6	TRBV4-3	NA	TGCGCCAGCAGCCAAGATGAGTCGCCAGGGTATAATTCACCCCTCCACTTT	CASSQDESPGYNSPLHF
NA	TRBJ1-1	TRBV7-9	NA	TGTGCCAGCAGCTTTACAGGGAACACTGAAGCTTTCTTT	CASSFTGNTEAFF
NA	TRBJ1-5	TRBV25-1	NA	TGTGCCAGCACGACGCCCAAGCGGCCCGGACAGCCCCGGCAGCCCCAGCATTTT	CASTTPKRPGQPRQPQHF
TRBD1	TRBJ2-2	TRBV18	NA	TGTGCCAGCTCGTTAAGCCGGGACAGGGGACTTATGCGCACCGGGGAGCTGTTTTTT	CASSLSRDRGLMRTGELFF
NA	TRBJ2-7	TRBV7-2	NA	TGTGCCAGCAGCAACCGAAGGGGGGACCGCCACGAGCAGTACTTC	CASSNRRGDRHEQYF
NA	TRBJ1-1	TRBV7-9	NA	TGTGCCAGCAGAACACTCACCGGGGCCGACGACGCCCGAGCTTTCTTT	CASRTLTGADDARAFF
NA	TRBJ1-1	TRBV2	NA	TGTGCCAGCAGTGCAACTTTCTTT	CASSATFF
NA	TRBJ2-3	TRBV11-2	NA	TGTGCCAGCAGTTTGATGGGGCGGGAAGATACGCAGTATTTT	CASSLMGREDTQYF
TRBD2	TRBJ2-1	TRBV15	NA	TGTGCCACCAGCCCGAGCGGGGAAGCTAGTGATGAGCAGTTCTTC	CATSPSGEASDEQFF
NA	TRBJ1-5	TRBV11-2	NA	TGTGCCAGCAGCTTAGGGCAGCGGAATCAGCCCCAGCATTTT	CASSLGQRNQPQHF
TRBD1	TRBJ1-4	TRBV19	NA	TGTGCCAGTAGAACCGGGACAGCTAATGAAAAACTGTTTTTT	CASRTGTANEKLFF
TRBD1	TRBJ1-4	TRBV10-3	few	TGTGCCATCAGTGAGTCCCGGGACAGTAATGAAAAACTGTTTTTT	CAISESRDSNEKLFF
TRBD1	TRBJ2-5	TRBV9	NA	TGTGCCAGCAGCGCTACCGGGACAGGGGTTGAGACCCAGTACTTC	CASSATGTGVETQYF
NA	TRBJ2-3	TRBV7-9	NA	TGTGCCAGCAGCTTCGGCCTCGTGGGGGCGGTAGATACGCAGTATTTT	CASSFGLVGAVDTQYF
NA	TRBJ1-1	TRBV5-4	NA	TGTGCCAGCAGCCGCCAGAACACTGAAGCTTTCTTT	CASSRQNTEAFF
NA	TRBJ2-2	TRBV10-3	NA	TGTGCCATCAGTGGGACTGCGAACACCGGGGAGCTGTTTTTT	CAISGTANTGELFF
NA	TRBJ2-6	TRBV7-3	NA	TGTGCCAGCAGCTTAGACCGCCCAGGGAGCTCTGGGGCCAACGTCCTGACTTTC	CASSLDRPGSSGANVLTF
TRBD1	TRBJ1-4	TRBV6-1	NA	TGTGCCAGCACCCCACAGGGACAGGGCGTAAAACTGTTTTTT	CASTPQGQGVKLFF